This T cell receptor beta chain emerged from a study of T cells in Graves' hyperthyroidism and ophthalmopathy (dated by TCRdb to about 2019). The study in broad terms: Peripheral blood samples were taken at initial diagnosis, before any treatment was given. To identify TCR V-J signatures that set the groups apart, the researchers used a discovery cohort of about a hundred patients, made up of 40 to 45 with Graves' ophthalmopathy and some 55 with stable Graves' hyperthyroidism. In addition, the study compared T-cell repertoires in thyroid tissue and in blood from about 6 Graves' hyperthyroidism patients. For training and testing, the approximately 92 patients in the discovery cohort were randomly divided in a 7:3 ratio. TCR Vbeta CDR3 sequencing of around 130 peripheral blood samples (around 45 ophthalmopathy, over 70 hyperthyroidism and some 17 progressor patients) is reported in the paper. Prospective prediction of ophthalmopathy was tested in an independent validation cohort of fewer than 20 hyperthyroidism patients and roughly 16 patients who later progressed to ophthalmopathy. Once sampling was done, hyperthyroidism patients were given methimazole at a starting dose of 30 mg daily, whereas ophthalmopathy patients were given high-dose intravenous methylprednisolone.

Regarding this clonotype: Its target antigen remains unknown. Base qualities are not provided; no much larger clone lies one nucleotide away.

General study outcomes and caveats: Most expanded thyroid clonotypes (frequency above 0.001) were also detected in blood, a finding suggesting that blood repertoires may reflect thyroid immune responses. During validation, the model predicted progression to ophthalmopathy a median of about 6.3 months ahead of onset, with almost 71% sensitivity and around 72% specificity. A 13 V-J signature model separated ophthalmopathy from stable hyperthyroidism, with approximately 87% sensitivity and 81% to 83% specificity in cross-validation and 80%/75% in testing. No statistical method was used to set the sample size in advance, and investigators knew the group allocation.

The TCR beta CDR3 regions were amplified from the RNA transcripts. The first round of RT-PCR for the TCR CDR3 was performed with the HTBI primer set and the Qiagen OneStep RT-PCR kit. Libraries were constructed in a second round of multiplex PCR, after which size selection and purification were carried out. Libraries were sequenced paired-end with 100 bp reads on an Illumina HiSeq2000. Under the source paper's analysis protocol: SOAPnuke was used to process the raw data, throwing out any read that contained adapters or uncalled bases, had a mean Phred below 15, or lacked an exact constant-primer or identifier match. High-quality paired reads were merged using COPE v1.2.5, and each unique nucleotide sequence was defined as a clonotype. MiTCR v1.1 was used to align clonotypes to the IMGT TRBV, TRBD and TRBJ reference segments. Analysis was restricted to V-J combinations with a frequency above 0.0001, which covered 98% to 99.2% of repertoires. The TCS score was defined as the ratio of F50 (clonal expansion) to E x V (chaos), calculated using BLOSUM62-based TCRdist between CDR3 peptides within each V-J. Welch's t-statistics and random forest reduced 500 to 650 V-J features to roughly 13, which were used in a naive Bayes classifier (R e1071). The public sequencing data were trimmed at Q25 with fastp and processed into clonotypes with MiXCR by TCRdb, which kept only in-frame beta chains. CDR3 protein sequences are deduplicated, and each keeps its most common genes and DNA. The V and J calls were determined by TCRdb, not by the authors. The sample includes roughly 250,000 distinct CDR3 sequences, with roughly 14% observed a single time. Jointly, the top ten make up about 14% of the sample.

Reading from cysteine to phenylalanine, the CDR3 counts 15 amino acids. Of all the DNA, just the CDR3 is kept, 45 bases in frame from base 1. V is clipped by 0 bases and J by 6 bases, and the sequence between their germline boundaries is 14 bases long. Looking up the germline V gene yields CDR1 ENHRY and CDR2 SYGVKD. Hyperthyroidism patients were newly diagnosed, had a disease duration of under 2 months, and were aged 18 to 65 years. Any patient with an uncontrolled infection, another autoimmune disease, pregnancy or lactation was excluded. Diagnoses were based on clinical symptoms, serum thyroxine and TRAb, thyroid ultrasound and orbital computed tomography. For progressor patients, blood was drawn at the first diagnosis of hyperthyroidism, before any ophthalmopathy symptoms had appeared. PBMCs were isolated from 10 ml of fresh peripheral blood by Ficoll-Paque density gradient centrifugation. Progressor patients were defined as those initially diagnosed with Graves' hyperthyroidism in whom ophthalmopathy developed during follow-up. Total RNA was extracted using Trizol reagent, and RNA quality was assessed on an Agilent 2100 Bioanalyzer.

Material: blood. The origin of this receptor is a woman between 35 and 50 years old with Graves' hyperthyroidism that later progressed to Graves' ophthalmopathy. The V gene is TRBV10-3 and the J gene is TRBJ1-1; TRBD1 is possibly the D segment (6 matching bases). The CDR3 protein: CAISESADRSSEAFF. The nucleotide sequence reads TGTGCCATCAGTGAGTCGGCGGACAGAAGTTCTGAAGCTTTCTTT.